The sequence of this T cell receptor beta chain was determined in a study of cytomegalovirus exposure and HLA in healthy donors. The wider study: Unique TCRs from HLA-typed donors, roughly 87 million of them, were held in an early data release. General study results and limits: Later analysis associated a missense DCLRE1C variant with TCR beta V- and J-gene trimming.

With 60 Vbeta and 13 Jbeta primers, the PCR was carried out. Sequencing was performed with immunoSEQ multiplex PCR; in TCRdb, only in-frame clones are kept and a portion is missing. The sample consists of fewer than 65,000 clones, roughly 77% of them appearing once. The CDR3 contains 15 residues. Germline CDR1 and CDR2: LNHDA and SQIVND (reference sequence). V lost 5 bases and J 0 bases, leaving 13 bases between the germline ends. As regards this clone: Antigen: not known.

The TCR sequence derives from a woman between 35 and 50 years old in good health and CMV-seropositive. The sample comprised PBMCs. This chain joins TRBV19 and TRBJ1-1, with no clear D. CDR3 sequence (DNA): TGTGCCAGTAGTCAAAGGACTGGGTTGAACACTGAAGCTTTCTTT. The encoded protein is CASSQRTGLNTEAFF. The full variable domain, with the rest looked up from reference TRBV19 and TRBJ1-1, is DGGITQSPKYLFRKEGQNVTLSCEQNLNHDAMYWYRQDPGQGLRLIYYSQIVNDFQKGDIAEGYSVSREKKESFPLTVTSAQKNPTAFYLCASSQRTGLNTEAFFGQGTRLTVV.